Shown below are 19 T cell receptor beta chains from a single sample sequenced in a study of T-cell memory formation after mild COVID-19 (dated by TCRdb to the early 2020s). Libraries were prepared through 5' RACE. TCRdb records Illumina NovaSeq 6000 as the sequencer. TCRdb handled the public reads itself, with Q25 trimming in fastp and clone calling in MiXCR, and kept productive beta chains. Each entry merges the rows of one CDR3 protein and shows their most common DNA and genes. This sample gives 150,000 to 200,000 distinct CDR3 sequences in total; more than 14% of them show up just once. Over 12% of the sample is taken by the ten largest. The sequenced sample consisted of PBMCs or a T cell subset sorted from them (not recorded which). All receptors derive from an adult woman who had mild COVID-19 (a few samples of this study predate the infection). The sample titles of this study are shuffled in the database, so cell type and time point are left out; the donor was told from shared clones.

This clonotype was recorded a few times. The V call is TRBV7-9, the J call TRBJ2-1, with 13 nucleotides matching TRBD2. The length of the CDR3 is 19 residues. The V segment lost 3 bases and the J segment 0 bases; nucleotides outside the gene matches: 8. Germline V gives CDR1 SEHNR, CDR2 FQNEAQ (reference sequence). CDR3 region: CASSFPGTSGVSSYNEQFF. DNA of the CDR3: TGTGCCAGCAGCTTTCCCGGGACTAGCGGGGTGAGCTCCTACAATGAGCAGTTCTTC.

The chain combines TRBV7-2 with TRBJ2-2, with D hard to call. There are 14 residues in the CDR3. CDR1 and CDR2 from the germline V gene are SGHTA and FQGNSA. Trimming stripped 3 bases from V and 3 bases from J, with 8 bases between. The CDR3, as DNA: TGTGCCAGCAGCTTCAGGCCAGACACCGGGGAGCTGTTTTTT. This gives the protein CASSFRPDTGELFF.

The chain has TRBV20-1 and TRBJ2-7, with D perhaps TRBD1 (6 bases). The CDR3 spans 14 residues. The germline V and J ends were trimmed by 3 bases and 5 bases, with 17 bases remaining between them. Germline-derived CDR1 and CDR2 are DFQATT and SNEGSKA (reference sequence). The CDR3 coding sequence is TGCAGTGCTAGCGCCCAGCAGGGGACCCACGAGCAGTACTTC. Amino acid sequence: CSASAQQGTHEQYF.

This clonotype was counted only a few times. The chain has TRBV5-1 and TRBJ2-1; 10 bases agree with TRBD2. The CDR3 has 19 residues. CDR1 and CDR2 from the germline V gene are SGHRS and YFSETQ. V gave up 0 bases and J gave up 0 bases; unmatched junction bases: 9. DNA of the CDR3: TGCGCCAGCAGCTTGGCCTCTAGCGGGGGAGCTTCCTCCTACAATGAGCAGTTCTTC. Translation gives CASSLASSGGASSYNEQFF. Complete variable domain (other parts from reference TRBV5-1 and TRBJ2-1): KAGVTQTPRYLIKTRGQQVTLSCSPISGHRSVSWYQQTPGQGLQFLFEYFSETQRNKGNFPGRFSGRQFSNSRSEMNVSTLELGDSALYLCASSLASSGGASSYNEQFFGPGTRLTVL.

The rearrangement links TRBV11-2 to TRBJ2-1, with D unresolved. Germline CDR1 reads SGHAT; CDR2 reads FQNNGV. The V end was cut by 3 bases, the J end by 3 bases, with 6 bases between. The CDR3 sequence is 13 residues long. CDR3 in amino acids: CASSFRDYNEQFF. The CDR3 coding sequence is TGTGCCAGCAGCTTCAGAGACTACAATGAGCAGTTCTTC.

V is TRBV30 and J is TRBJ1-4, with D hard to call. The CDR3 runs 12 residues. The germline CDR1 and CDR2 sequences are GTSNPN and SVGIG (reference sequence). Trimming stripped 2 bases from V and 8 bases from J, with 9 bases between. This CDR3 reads CAWSPQWEKLFF. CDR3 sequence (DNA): TGTGCCTGGAGTCCTCAATGGGAAAAACTGTTTTTT.

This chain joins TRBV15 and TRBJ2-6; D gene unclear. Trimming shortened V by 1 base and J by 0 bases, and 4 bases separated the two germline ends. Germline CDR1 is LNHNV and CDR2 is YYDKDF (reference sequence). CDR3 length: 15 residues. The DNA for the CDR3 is TGTGCCACCAGCAGAGCGAGCTCTGGGGCCAACGTCCTGACTTTC. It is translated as CATSRASSGANVLTF.

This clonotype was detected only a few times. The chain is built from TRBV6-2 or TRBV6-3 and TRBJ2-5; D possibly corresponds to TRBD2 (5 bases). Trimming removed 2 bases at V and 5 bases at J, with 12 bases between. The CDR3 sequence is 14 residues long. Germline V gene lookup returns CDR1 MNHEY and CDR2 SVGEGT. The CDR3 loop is CASSYGGTGETQYF. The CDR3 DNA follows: TGTGCCAGCAGTTACGGCGGTACGGGGGAGACCCAGTACTTC.

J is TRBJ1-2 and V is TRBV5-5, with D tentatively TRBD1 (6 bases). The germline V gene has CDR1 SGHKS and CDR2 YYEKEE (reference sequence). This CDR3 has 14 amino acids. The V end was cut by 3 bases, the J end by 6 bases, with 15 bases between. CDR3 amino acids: CASSWTVPGDGYTF. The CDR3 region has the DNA TGTGCCAGCAGCTGGACAGTCCCTGGGGATGGCTACACCTTC.

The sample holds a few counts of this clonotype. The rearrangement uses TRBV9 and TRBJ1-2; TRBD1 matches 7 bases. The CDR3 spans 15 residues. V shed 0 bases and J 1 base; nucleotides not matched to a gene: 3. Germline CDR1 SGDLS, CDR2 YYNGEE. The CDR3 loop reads CASSVDDRVNYGYTF. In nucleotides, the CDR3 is TGTGCCAGCAGCGTAGACGACAGGGTTAACTATGGCTACACCTTC.

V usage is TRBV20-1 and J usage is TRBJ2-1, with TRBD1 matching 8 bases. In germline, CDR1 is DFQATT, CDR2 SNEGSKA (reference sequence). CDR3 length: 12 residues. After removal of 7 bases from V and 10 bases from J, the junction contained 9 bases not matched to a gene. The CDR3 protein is CSDSSGGAEQFF. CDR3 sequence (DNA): TGCAGTGACAGCTCAGGGGGCGCGGAGCAGTTCTTC.

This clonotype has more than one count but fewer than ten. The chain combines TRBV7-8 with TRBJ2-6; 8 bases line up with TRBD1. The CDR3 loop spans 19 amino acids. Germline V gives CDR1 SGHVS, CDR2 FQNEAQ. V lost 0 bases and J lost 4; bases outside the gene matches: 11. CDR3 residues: CASSLAYGQGAQGANVLTF. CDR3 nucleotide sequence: TGTGCCAGCAGCTTAGCTTACGGGCAGGGGGCGCAGGGGGCCAACGTCCTGACTTTC.

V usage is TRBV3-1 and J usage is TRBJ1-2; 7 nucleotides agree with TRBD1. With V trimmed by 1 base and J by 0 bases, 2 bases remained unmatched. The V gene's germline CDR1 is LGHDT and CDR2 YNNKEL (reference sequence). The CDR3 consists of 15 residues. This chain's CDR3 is CASSQGTGSNYGYTF. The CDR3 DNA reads TGTGCCAGCAGCCAAGGGACAGGCTCTAACTATGGCTACACCTTC.

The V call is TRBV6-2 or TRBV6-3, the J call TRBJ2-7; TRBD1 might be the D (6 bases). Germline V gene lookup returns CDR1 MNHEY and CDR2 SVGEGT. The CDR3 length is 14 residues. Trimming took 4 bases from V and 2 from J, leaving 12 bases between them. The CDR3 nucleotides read TGTGCCAGCAGTTCGGACAGTAGGGCCTACGAGCAGTACTTC. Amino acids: CASSSDSRAYEQYF.

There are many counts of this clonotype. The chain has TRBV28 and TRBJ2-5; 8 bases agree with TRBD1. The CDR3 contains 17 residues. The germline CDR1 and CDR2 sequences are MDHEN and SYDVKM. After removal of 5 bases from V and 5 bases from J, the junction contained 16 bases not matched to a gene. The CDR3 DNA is TGTGCCAGCAGTGCCAGCCCCCGGGCAGGGGGCAAGGAGACCCAGTACTTC. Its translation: CASSASPRAGGKETQYF.

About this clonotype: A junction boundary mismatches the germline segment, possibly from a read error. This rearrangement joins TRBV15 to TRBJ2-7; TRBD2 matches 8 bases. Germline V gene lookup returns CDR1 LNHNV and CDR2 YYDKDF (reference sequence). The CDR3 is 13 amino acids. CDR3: CATRSGSSYEQYF. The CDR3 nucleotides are TGTGCCACCCGCAGCGGGAGCTCCTACGAGCAGTACTTC.

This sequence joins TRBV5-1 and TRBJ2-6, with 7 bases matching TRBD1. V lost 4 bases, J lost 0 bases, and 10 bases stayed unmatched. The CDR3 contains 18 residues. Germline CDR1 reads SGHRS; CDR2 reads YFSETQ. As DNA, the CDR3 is TGCGCCAGCAGCGTTACAGGGGCCCAAAGCTCTGGGGCCAACGTCCTGACTTTC. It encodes CASSVTGAQSSGANVLTF.

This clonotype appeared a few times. CDR3 bases: TGTGCCAGCAGCCAAGGCTCGGCGATGGTTGGGGAGACCCAGTACTTC. Translation gives CASSQGSAMVGETQYF. This chain links TRBV3-1 with TRBJ2-5; D unclear. CDR3 size: 16 residues. Trimming pared 1 base from V and 5 bases from J, leaving 17 bases between. CDR1 LGHDT and CDR2 YNNKEL come from the germline V gene (reference sequence).

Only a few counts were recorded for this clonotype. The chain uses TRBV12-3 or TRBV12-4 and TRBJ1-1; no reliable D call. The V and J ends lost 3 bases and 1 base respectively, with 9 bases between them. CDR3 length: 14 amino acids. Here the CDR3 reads CASSFGPANTEAFF. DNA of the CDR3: TGTGCCAGCAGTTTCGGACCTGCGAACACTGAAGCTTTCTTT.